The sequence of this TCR beta chain was determined in a study of OX40 agonist ivuxolimab in advanced cancers. To note about this clone: Its antigen is unidentified.

Produced via immunoSEQ multiplex PCR; TCRdb's table is partial and in-frame only. This sample has 77,000 or so clones, with approximately 85% found just once. Study-level findings and limits: It was also the case that some nonresponders had low normalized T-cell clonal expansion. CD4+ and CD8+ T cells in blood underwent clonal expansion by week 6 at 0.1 to 3.0 mg/kg.

The sample in question was CD4+ or CD8+ T cells sorted from blood, obtained in a trial of the OX40 agonist ivuxolimab. The sequence was obtained from an adult with an advanced solid tumor such as melanoma, head and neck, liver or kidney cancer.

CDR3 bases: TGTGCCAGCAGCTTAGATCCAGGAGCCCTAGGGGCTTTCTTT. It specifies CASSLDPGALGAFF. This chain links TRBV7-2 with TRBJ1-1; unclear D gene. Germline V gene lookup returns CDR1 SGHTA and CDR2 FQGNSA. V was shortened by 1 base and J by 11 bases, with 17 bases between the two germline ends. The CDR3 loop spans 14 amino acids.